The sequence of this T cell receptor beta chain was determined in a study of shared clonotypes between healthy human individuals. Study details: Three CD4 naive, three CD4 memory, two CD8 naive and one CD8 memory plate were used per donor. Study-level results: Generation of non-shared clonotypes was less probable than generation of clonotypes shared by all four donors.

The study drew its donors from healthy HIV-negative adults without recent acute infections or vaccinations. Per the germline V gene, CDR1 is WSHSY and CDR2 is SAAADI. This CDR3 spans 14 amino acids. V was clipped by 6 bases and J by 2 bases, with 13 bases between them. TCRdb's table, derived via immunoSEQ multiplex PCR, lists solely in-frame clones and lacks some. Among about 960,000 clones listed, approximately 76% were seen once. Worth noting for this clone: The antigen remains undetermined.

Sequenced material: memory CD4+ T cells sorted from blood. The subset: CD45RA-negative fraction. This receptor was obtained from a young man in good health. This chain joins TRBV10-2 and TRBJ1-2; D ambiguous. For the CDR3, the DNA is TGCGCCAGCAGGGAGGGATTCAGGAACTATGGCTACACCTTC. This sequence encodes CASREGFRNYGYTF.